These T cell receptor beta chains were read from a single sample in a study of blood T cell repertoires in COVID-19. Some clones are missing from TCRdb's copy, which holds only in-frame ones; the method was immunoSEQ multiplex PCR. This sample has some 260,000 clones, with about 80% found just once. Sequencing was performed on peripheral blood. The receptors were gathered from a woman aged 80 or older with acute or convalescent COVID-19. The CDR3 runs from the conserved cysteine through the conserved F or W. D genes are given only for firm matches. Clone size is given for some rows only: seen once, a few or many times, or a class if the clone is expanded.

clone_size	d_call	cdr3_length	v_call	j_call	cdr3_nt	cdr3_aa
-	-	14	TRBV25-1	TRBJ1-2	TGTGCCAGCAGTGAATTTCACAGTATATATGGCTACACCTTC	CASSEFHSIYGYTF
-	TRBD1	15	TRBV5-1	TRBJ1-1	TGCGCCAGCAGGCGGGACAGCTCCATGAACACTGAAGCTTTCTTT	CASRRDSSMNTEAFF
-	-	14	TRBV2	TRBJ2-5	TGTGCCAGCAACGGAAGGACTGGGTTCGGGGCCCAGTACTTC	CASNGRTGFGAQYF
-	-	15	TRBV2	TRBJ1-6	TGTGCCAGCAGTCCCGCACAGTCCTATAATTCACCCCTCCACTTT	CASSPAQSYNSPLHF
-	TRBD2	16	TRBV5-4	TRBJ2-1	TGTGCCAGCAGCTCCCTAGCGGTAAGCTCCTACAATGAGCAGTTCTTC	CASSSLAVSSYNEQFF
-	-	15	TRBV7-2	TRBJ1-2	TGTGCCAGCAGCTTAGGATCGGGGATCGACTATGGCTACACCTTC	CASSLGSGIDYGYTF
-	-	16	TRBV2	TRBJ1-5	TGTGCCAGCAGTCCAAGGACAGCTATGAACAATCAGCCCCAGCATTTT	CASSPRTAMNNQPQHF
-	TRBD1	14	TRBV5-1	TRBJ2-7	TGCGCCAGCAGCTTTCGGACAGGGGCAGGCGAGCAGTACTTC	CASSFRTGAGEQYF
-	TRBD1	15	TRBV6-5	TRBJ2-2	TGTGCCAGCAGCAACAGCATACAGGGGGCCGGGGAGCTGTTTTTT	CASSNSIQGAGELFF
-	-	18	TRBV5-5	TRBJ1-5	TGTGCCAGCAGCTTGGGACCGAGGGTGGGACAAGAACGGCAGCCCCAGCATTTT	CASSLGPRVGQERQPQHF
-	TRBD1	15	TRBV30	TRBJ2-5	TGTGCCTGGAGGCCGGGACAGGGGGCATGGGAGACCCAGTACTTC	CAWRPGQGAWETQYF
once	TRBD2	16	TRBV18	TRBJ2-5	TGTGCCAGCTCACACCGCGGGGGACTGTACCAAGAGACCCAGTACTTC	CASSHRGGLYQETQYF
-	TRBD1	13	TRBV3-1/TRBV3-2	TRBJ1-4	TGTGCCAGCAGCCAGACAGGGGTTGAAAAACTGTTTTTT	CASSQTGVEKLFF
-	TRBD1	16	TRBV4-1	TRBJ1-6	TGCGCCAGCAGCCCTTGGACAGGGGTTCGGAATTCACCCCTCCACTTT	CASSPWTGVRNSPLHF
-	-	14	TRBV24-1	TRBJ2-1	TGTGCCACCAGTGATTCATCCCGACTCAATGAGCAGTTCTTC	CATSDSSRLNEQFF
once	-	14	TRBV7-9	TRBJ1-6	TGTGCCAGCAGCATCGGACAGAATAATTCACCCCTCCACTTT	CASSIGQNNSPLHF
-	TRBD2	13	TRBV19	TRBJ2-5	TGTGCCAGTAGCACAAGCGGGGGTGGGACCCAGTACTTC	CASSTSGGGTQYF
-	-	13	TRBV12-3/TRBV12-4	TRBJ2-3	TGTGCCAGCCAAACCTCGGGCACAGATACGCAGTATTTT	CASQTSGTDTQYF
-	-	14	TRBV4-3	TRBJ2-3	TGCGCCAGCAGCCAAAACCTCAGAAAGAATACGCAGTATTTT	CASSQNLRKNTQYF
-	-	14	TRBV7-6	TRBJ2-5	TGTGCCAGCAGCCCGGGACACGCTTCGGTGACCCAGTACTTC	CASSPGHASVTQYF
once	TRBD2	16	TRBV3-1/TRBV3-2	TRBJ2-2	TGTGCCAGCAGCCAAGAACGCGGGGGGGTTTCCGGGGAGCTGTTTTTT	CASSQERGGVSGELFF
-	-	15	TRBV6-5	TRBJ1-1	TGTGCCAGCAGTTCATACGACAGAGGGAACACTGAAGCTTTCTTT	CASSSYDRGNTEAFF
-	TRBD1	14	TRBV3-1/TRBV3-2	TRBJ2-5	TGTGCCAGCAGCCAAGAACCAGGGGGAGAGACCCAGTACTTC	CASSQEPGGETQYF
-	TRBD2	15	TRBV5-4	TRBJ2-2	TGTGCCAGCAGTCCTGAGGCGGGGGTGCGCGGGGAGCTGTTTTTT	CASSPEAGVRGELFF
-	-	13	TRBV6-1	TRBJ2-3	TGTGCCAGCAGTGAACAGCGGAGGAATACGCAGTATTTT	CASSEQRRNTQYF
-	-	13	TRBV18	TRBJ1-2	TGTGCCAGCTCAAACAGGGATAACTATGGCTACACCTTC	CASSNRDNYGYTF
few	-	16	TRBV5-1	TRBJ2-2	TGCGCCAGCAGCCACAGGGCATACGCGAACACCGGGGAGCTGTTTTTT	CASSHRAYANTGELFF
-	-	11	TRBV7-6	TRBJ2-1	TGTGCCAAAAAGGGGGAAAATGAGCAGTTCTTC	CAKKGENEQFF
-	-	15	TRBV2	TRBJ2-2	TGTGCCAGCAGATTCGACAACGCGAACACCGGGGAGCTGTTTTTT	CASRFDNANTGELFF
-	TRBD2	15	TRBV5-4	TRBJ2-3	TGTGCCAGCAGCTTAGCGGGACTAAGCACAGATACGCAGTATTTT	CASSLAGLSTDTQYF
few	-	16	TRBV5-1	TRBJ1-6	TGCGCCAGCACCTTGAATGGCAACTCCTATAATTCACCCCTCCACTTT	CASTLNGNSYNSPLHF
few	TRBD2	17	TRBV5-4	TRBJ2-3	TGTGCCAGCAGCTTGGGAGCCGCTAGCGGGGGGTGGGATACGCAGTATTTT	CASSLGAASGGWDTQYF
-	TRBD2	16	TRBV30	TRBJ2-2	TGTGCCTGGAGGCGTTCGGGCGGGAGAGGAACCGGGGAGCTGTTTTTT	CAWRRSGGRGTGELFF
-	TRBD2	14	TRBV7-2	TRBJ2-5	TGTGCCAGCAGCTTAACGGGGAGGGCTGAGACCCAGTACTTC	CASSLTGRAETQYF
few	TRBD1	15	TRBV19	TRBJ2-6	TGTGCCACCGCCAGGGACAGGGCTGGGGCCAACGTCCTGACTTTC	CATARDRAGANVLTF
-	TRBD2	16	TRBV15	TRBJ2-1	TGTGCCACCAGCAGGGGGCGGGGGGGCTCCTACAATGAGCAGTTCTTC	CATSRGRGGSYNEQFF
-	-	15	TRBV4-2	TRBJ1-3	TGTGCCAGCAGCCAAGAACAAAGCTCTGGAAACACCATATATTTT	CASSQEQSSGNTIYF
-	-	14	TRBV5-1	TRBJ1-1	TGCGCCAGCAGCTCCCAGGGTGGGTACACTGAAGCTTTCTTT	CASSSQGGYTEAFF
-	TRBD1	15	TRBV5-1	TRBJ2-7	TGCGCCAGCAGCCTTGACAGGGGGGCAGCCTACGAGCAGTACTTC	CASSLDRGAAYEQYF
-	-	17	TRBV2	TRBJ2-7	TGTGCCAGCAGTCGCCACCCGGACAGCATGGGGACCGACGAGCAGTACTTC	CASSRHPDSMGTDEQYF
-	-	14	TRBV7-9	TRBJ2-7	TGTGCCAGCAGCTTAGGCCCAGGGGTGGACGAGCAGTACTTC	CASSLGPGVDEQYF
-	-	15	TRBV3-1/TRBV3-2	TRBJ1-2	TGTGCCAGCAGCCAAGACTTAGCGACGAACTATGGCTACACCTTC	CASSQDLATNYGYTF
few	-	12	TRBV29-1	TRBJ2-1	TGCAGCGTTGCGAGACAGTACAATGAGCAGTTCTTC	CSVARQYNEQFF